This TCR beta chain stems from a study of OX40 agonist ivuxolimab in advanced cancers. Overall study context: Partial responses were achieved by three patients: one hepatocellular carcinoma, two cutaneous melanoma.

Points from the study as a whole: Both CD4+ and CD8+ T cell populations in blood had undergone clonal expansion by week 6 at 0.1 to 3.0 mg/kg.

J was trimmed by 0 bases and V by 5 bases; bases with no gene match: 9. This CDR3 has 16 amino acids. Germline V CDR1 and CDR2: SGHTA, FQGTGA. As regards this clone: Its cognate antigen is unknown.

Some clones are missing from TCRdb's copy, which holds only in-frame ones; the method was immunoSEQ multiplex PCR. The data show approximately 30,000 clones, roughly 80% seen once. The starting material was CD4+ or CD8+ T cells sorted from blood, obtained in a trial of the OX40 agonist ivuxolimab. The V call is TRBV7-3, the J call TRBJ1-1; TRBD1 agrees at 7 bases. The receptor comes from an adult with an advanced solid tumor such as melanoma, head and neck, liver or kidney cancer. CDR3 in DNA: TGTGCCAGCAGCCCCACGGGCGGGACAGTGAACACTGAAGCTTTCTTT. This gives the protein CASSPTGGTVNTEAFF.